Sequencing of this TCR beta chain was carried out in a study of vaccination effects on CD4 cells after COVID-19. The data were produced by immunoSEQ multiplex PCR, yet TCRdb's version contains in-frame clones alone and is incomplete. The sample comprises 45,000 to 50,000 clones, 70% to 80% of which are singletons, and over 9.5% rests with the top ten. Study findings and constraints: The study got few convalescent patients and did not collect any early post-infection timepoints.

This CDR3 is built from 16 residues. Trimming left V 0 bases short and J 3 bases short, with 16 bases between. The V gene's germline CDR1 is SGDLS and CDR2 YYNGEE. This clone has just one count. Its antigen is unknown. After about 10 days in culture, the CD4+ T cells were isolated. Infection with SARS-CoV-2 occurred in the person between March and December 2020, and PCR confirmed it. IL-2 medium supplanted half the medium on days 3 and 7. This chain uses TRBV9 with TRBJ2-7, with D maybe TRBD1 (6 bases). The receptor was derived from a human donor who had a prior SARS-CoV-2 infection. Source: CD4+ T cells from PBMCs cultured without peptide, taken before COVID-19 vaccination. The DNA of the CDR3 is TGTGCCAGCAGCGTAGGAGGACCAGGGGAAGTCTACGAGCAGTACTTC. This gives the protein CASSVGGPGEVYEQYF.